These 31 T cell receptor beta chains were sequenced from one sample in a study of breast tumors, draining lymph nodes, adjacent tissues. Samples came from axillary lymph nodes draining the breast cancer. MiXCR was run by TCRdb on the multiplex PCR reads, yielding one entry per CDR3 protein. Of more than 250,000 distinct CDR3 sequences in the sample, 30% to 35% were seen once. The specimen was axillary lymph node tissue. Receptors originate from a female donor with breast cancer. Some clones in this sample may be carry-over from other donors' samples.

This chain links TRBV7-9 with TRBJ1-4, with D possibly being TRBD1 (5 bases). The germline V and J ends were trimmed by 11 bases and 4 bases, with 23 bases remaining between them. CDR1 and CDR2 from the germline V gene are SEHNR and FQNEAQ (reference sequence). This CDR3 spans 16 amino acids. The CDR3 protein is CAWSGSPGLNNEKLFF. The DNA for the CDR3 is TGTGCCTGGAGTGGGTCTCCGGGACTGAATAATGAAAAACTGTTTTTT.

At least ten counts were recorded for this clonotype. This chain links TRBV7-6 with TRBJ2-1, with D possibly TRBD2 on 5 matching bases. The germline CDR1 and CDR2 sequences are SGHVS and FNYEAQ. V lost 5 bases, J lost 8 bases, and 13 bases lay in between. CDR3 length equals 13 residues. In DNA form, the CDR3 reads TGTGCCAGCAGCCCTTTGAGGGTCCATGAGCAGTTCTTC. Its translation is CASSPLRVHEQFF.

This clonotype came up many times. V gene TRBV9 combines with J gene TRBJ2-5, with D possibly being TRBD1 (6 bases). V was clipped by 0 bases and J by 1 base, with 28 bases between them. Germline V gene data show CDR1 as SGDLS and CDR2 as YYNGEE. This CDR3 region has 21 residues. This CDR3 reads CASSVGTGSGLGRYAQETQYF. CDR3 nucleotides: TGTGCCAGCAGCGTAGGAACAGGGTCAGGCCTAGGTAGATACGCCCAAGAGACCCAGTACTTC.

This clonotype was seen ten or more times. The gene calls are TRBV7-6 and TRBJ1-5; no clear D. Trimming cost V 0 bases and J 4 bases, with 4 bases left between them. This CDR3 contains 13 residues. The germline CDR1 and CDR2 sequences are SGHVS and FNYEAQ. The CDR3 sequence: CASSLAINQPQHF. DNA for the CDR3: TGTGCCAGCAGCTTAGCCATAAATCAGCCCCAGCATTTT.

This clonotype occurred a few times. The gene calls are TRBV7-3 and TRBJ1-1; 9 nucleotides align to TRBD1. Unmatched junction bases numbered 9, after V lost 5 bases and J lost 5 bases. Per germline, CDR1 SGHTA and CDR2 FQGTGA. The CDR3 length is 15 residues. CDR3 in amino acids: CASSPSGQGRTEAFF. The CDR3 nucleotides are TGTGCCAGCAGCCCCTCGGGACAGGGAAGGACTGAAGCTTTCTTT.

This chain joins TRBV29-1 and TRBJ2-2, with D uncertain. Trimming cost V 6 bases and J 9 bases, with 5 bases left between them. Germline lookup yields CDR1 SQVTM and CDR2 ANQGSEA. The CDR3 totals 9 residues. CDR3 nucleotide sequence: TGCAGCGTCCCGAGGGAGCTGTTTTTT. This codes for CSVPRELFF.

This clonotype was detected ten times or more. V is TRBV7-2 and J is TRBJ2-1; 7 bases are shared with TRBD2. V lost 5 bases to trimming and J lost 0 bases; unmatched junction nucleotides: 4. This CDR3 has 15 residues. CDR1 is SGHTA, CDR2 FQGNSA, per germline. This CDR3 reads CASSPGLVSYNEQFF. DNA for the CDR3: TGTGCCAGCAGCCCAGGACTAGTCTCCTACAATGAGCAGTTCTTC.

The rearrangement uses TRBV27 and TRBJ2-5, with 10 bases identical to TRBD2. Trimming at V came to 0 bases and at J to 3 bases, leaving 4 bases not matched to a gene. The CDR3 is made up of 16 amino acids. From germline, CDR1 is MNHEY and CDR2 SMNVEV (reference sequence). As DNA, the CDR3 is TGTGCCAGCAGTTTATCGCTAGCGGGAGTTAAAGAGACCCAGTACTTC. This encodes CASSLSLAGVKETQYF.

This clonotype came up many times. The V gene is TRBV6-1, the J gene TRBJ1-6, with a possible D match to TRBD1 (5 bases). V shed 6 bases and J shed 1 base, with 10 bases lying between them. Looked up from germline, CDR1 is MNHNS and CDR2 is SASEGT. The length of the CDR3 is 15 residues. The CDR3 sequence: CASRTGGSYNSPLHF. The CDR3 coding sequence is TGTGCCAGCAGGACGGGGGGTTCCTATAATTCACCCCTCCACTTT.

This clonotype was found many times. The chain uses TRBV7-9 and TRBJ2-7; D is unresolved. CDR1 is SEHNR, CDR2 FQNEAQ, per germline (reference sequence). The V and J ends lost 1 base and 3 bases respectively, with 10 bases between them. There are 14 residues in the CDR3. The CDR3 nucleotides read TGTGCCAGCAGCTTAGACGGCCTCTTCTACGAGCAGTACTTC. Protein sequence: CASSLDGLFYEQYF.

Regarding this clonotype: This may stem from a read error, because a much larger clone lies one nucleotide away. J is TRBJ2-1 and V is TRBV6-1, with D tentatively TRBD2 (6 bases). The CDR3 totals 13 residues. V was trimmed by 6 bases and J by 8 bases, leaving 14 bases between them. CDR1 and CDR2 from the germline V gene are MNHNS and SASEGT. The CDR3 region has the DNA TGTGCCAGCAGGAGGGACTCTCACGATGAGCAGTTCTTC. Its translation: CASRRDSHDEQFF.

This clonotype was seen a few times. Given a much more abundant clone one base away, this may be a read error. The CDR3 nucleotides read TGCAGTGCTCCTCCTCTAGCGGGAGAGGTAGATACGCAGTATTTT. Translated: CSAPPLAGEVDTQYF. V and J are TRBV20-1 and TRBJ2-3; 10 bases agree with TRBD2. The CDR3 is 15 amino acids. Germline V lookup: CDR1 DFQATT, CDR2 SNEGSKA (reference sequence). V dropped 5 bases and J dropped 5; count of bases not matched to a gene: 10.

This clonotype appeared many times. V is TRBV11-3 and J is TRBJ2-1; D possibly uses TRBD1 or TRBD2 (5 bases each). The CDR3 contains 16 residues. In germline, CDR1 is SGHNT, CDR2 YENEEA. Deletions cut 5 bases from V and 2 bases from J, with 16 bases between. The CDR3 protein is CASSPFGAGPYNEQFF. CDR3 coding DNA: TGTGCCAGCAGCCCCTTCGGGGCAGGGCCCTACAATGAGCAGTTCTTC.

Comments on this clonotype: This sequence may be a read error, since a much larger clone differs from it by one base. The rearrangement links TRBV9 to TRBJ2-2; the D gene could be TRBD1 or TRBD2 (5 bases each). CDR3 length: 15 amino acids. The germline V gene has CDR1 SGDLS and CDR2 YYNGEE. V was pared by 0 bases and J by 6 bases, with 12 bases between. The CDR3 region is CASSVAGPLPGELFF. CDR3 coding DNA: TGTGCCAGCAGCGTAGCGGGACCCCTACCCGGGGAGCTGTTTTTT.

This clonotype was counted ten times or more. The chain combines TRBV24-1 with TRBJ2-7; 8 bases agree with TRBD1. This CDR3 has 17 residues. Germline loops: CDR1 KGHDR, CDR2 SFDVKD. The V segment lost 2 bases and the J segment 6 bases; nucleotides outside the gene matches: 14. The CDR3 is CATSDSGQGPRGGEQYF. DNA for the CDR3: TGTGCCACCAGTGATTCCGGACAGGGACCCCGTGGAGGCGAGCAGTACTTC.

This chain connects TRBV5-4 to TRBJ1-1; no clear D. Germline V gene lookup returns CDR1 SGHNT and CDR2 YYREEE (reference sequence). This CDR3 spans 13 amino acids. V gave up 0 bases and J gave up 11 bases, with 14 bases separating them. The CDR3 nucleotides are TGTGCCAGCAGCTTGGCGTCCTCCCCCGGGGCTTTCTTT. It translates to CASSLASSPGAFF.

This clonotype showed up just a few times. At one end the junction does not follow the germline gene, possibly because of a read error. DNA of the CDR3: TGCAGTGCTAGGGGGGACACCGAGCAGTCCTTC. Protein: CSARGDTEQSF. The V call is TRBV20-1, the J call TRBJ2-7; a possible D gene is TRBD1 (6 bases). The V gene's germline CDR1 is DFQATT and CDR2 SNEGSKA (reference sequence). The CDR3 is 11 amino acids.

This clonotype was found many times. V and J are TRBV9 and TRBJ2-1; 7 bases are shared with TRBD2. The CDR3 contains 16 residues. With V trimmed by 3 bases and J by 0 bases, 6 bases remained unmatched. Per the germline V gene, CDR1 is SGDLS and CDR2 is YYNGEE. The CDR3 sequence: CASSARGLDSYNEQFF. Here the CDR3 DNA reads TGTGCCAGCAGCGCAAGAGGACTAGACTCCTACAATGAGCAGTTCTTC. Based on the CDR3 plus reference TRBV9 and TRBJ2-1, the full variable domain is DSGVTQTPKHLITATGQRVTLRCSPRSGDLSVYWYQQSLDQGLQFLIQYYNGEERAKGNILERFSAQQFPDLHSELNLSSLELGDSALYFCASSARGLDSYNEQFFGPGTRLTVL.

The rearrangement joins TRBV6-2 or TRBV6-3 to TRBJ2-2; 12 bases align to TRBD2. Germline assignment: CDR1 MNHEY and CDR2 SVGEGT. CDR3 length: 17 amino acids. V trimming: 6 bases; J trimming: 4 bases; junction bases outside the gene matches: 9. The CDR3 region is CASRIGLAGRGTGELFF. The DNA for the CDR3 is TGTGCCAGCAGAATCGGACTAGCGGGAAGGGGCACCGGGGAGCTGTTTTTT.

This clonotype came up many times. The gene calls are TRBV12-3 or TRBV12-4 and TRBJ1-3, with D tentatively TRBD1 (6 bases). CDR3 length: 15 residues. The V and J ends lost 3 bases and 3 bases respectively, with 12 bases between them. The CDR3 loop is CASSLQGLGGNTIYF. Here the CDR3 DNA reads TGTGCCAGCAGTTTGCAGGGGCTAGGTGGAAACACCATATATTTT.

The V call is TRBV15, the J call TRBJ2-5, with D perhaps TRBD2 (6 bases). In germline, CDR1 is LNHNV, CDR2 YYDKDF (reference sequence). Trimming stripped 3 bases from V and 4 bases from J, with 21 bases between. CDR3 length: 17 amino acids. The CDR3 bases are TGTGCCACCAGCAGGCCCGGGTCGGGAGCCCATGGAGAGACCCAGTACTTC. The encoded protein is CATSRPGSGAHGETQYF.

In the case of this clonotype: A much larger clone differs from this one at a single base, so this may be a read error. The V call is TRBV20-1, the J call TRBJ2-4, with 11 bases identical to TRBD2. With 3 bases clipped from V and 10 bases from J, the junction kept 11 bases outside the gene matches. This CDR3 spans 15 amino acids. The germline gives CDR1 DFQATT, CDR2 SNEGSKA (reference sequence). Written as DNA, the CDR3 is TGCAGTGCTAGCTTTCTGGGACTAGCGGCGGGAATTCAGTACTTC. Protein product: CSASFLGLAAGIQYF.

The chain carries TRBV6-5 and TRBJ2-3; 7 bases match TRBD2. Per the germline V gene, CDR1 is MNHEY and CDR2 is SVGAGI. V was clipped by 5 bases and J by 6 bases; unmatched bases: 8. There are 14 residues in the CDR3. The CDR3 DNA reads as TGTGCCAGCAGTCACGGGGGGAGTATCGATACGCAGTATTTT. Its protein product is CASSHGGSIDTQYF.

The rearrangement links TRBV18 to TRBJ1-1; D remains unclear. CDR3 size: 13 residues. V lost 6 bases, J lost 0 bases, and 8 bases lay in between. Germline V gives CDR1 KGHSH, CDR2 LQKENI. CDR3 nucleotides: TGTGCCAGCTCCCGGACGGTGAACACTGAAGCTTTCTTT. Translated, it gives CASSRTVNTEAFF.

This clonotype was counted between two and nine times. Possible read error: a much larger clone is one base away. The rearrangement uses TRBV7-3 and TRBJ2-5; 7 nucleotides line up with TRBD1. Per the germline V gene, CDR1 is SGHTA and CDR2 is FQGTGA. The CDR3 is 12 residues long. The chain's CDR3 is CASGATGEIQYF. The CDR3 region has the DNA TGTGCCAGCGGCGCCACAGGGGAGATCCAGTACTTC. Drawing the rest from reference TRBV7-3 and TRBJ2-5, the complete variable domain is GAGVSQTPSNKVTEKGKYVELRCDPISGHTALYWYRQSLGQGPEFLIYFQGTGAADDSGLPNDRFFAVRPEGSVSTLKIQRTERGDSAVYLCASGATGEIQYFGPGTRLLVL.

This clonotype was detected a few times. The rearrangement links TRBV6-5 to TRBJ2-1; the match to TRBD2 covers 10 bases. This CDR3 is built from 16 residues. V gave up 7 bases and J gave up 3 bases; unmatched junction bases: 9. The germline CDR1 and CDR2 sequences are MNHEY and SVGAGI. The CDR3 nucleotides read TGTGCCAGCAAGCCCGTGACTAGCGGGTTCTACAATGAGCAGTTCTTC. Encoded protein: CASKPVTSGFYNEQFF.

This clonotype has at least ten counts. The chain has TRBV4-1 and TRBJ2-2, with 9 bases fitting TRBD1. V shed 2 bases, J shed 5 bases, and the junction held 6 bases outside the gene matches. CDR1 and CDR2 from the germline V gene are MGHRA and YSYEKL. CDR3 size: 16 residues. The CDR3 here is CASSQIQGAGTGELFF. In DNA, the CDR3 is TGCGCCAGCAGCCAAATACAGGGGGCGGGGACCGGGGAGCTGTTTTTT.

The rearrangement links TRBV27 to TRBJ2-7; D is undetermined. CDR1 and CDR2 from the germline V gene are MNHEY and SMNVEV (reference sequence). The germline V and J ends were trimmed by 6 bases and 0 bases, with 15 bases remaining between them. The CDR3 length is 15 residues. CDR3 residues: CASRADHPFSYEQYF. The CDR3 DNA reads as TGTGCCAGCAGGGCGGATCACCCTTTCTCCTACGAGCAGTACTTC.

In its sample, this clonotype was seen many times. CDR3 in DNA: TGTGCCAGCAGTTACAGGGTAGCGGGAGAAGTGGATACGCAGTATTTT. Its translation: CASSYRVAGEVDTQYF. The J gene is TRBJ2-3, the V gene TRBV6-5; 9 nucleotides line up with TRBD2. Germline CDR1 and CDR2: MNHEY and SVGAGI. The trim removed 2 bases at V and 6 bases at J, leaving 9 bases unmatched. The CDR3 runs to 16 residues.

As regards this clonotype: A much more abundant neighbour one base away suggests this may be a read error. This chain joins TRBV9 and TRBJ1-4, with a possible D match to TRBD1 (6 bases). The CDR3 loop spans 15 amino acids. Germline V CDR1 and CDR2: SGDLS, YYNGEE. The CDR3 is CASSVDGGPGEKPFF. CDR3 coding DNA: TGTGCCAGCAGCGTAGATGGGGGGCCGGGCGAAAAACCGTTTTTT.

In the case of this clonotype: This may come from a read error, since a much larger clone is one base off. The V call is TRBV6-1, the J call TRBJ2-1; no definite D call. The V gene's germline CDR1 is MNHNS and CDR2 SASEGT. Trimming removed 5 bases at V and 0 bases at J, with 17 bases between. This CDR3 comprises 17 residues. CDR3 coding DNA: TGTGCCAGCAGTAATGGTTTCCGAGCCTCCTCCTACAATGAGCAGTTCTTC. This codes for CASSNGFRASSYNEQFF.